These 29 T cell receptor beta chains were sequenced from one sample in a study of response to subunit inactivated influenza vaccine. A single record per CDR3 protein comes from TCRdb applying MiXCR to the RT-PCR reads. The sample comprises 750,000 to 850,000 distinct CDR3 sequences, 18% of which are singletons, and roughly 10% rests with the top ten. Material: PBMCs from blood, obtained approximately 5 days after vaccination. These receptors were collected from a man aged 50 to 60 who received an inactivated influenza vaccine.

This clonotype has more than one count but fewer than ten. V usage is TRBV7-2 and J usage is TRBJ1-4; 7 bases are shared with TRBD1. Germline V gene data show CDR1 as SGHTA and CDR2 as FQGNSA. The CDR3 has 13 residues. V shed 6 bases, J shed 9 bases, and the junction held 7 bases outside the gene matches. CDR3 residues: CASRIQGTKKLFF. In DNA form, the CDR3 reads TGTGCCAGCAGGATACAGGGGACGAAAAAACTGTTTTTT.

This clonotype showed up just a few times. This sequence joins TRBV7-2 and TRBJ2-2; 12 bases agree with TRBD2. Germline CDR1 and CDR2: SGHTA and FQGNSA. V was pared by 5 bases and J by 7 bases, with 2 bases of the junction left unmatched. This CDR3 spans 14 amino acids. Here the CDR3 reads CASSPTSGGGELFF. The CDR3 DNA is TGTGCCAGCAGCCCGACTAGCGGGGGCGGGGAGCTGTTTTTT.

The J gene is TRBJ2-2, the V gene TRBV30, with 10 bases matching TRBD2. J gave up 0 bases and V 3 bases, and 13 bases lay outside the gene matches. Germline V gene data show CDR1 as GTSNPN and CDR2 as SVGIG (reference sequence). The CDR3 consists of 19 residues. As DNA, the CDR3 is TGTGCCTGGAGACCACCAGCTGGACTAGCGGCCGCGAACACCGGGGAGCTGTTTTTT. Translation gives CAWRPPAGLAAANTGELFF. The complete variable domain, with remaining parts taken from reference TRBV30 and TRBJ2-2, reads SQTIHQWPATLVQPVGSPLSLECTVEGTSNPNLYWYRQAAGRGLQLLFYSVGIGQISSEVPQNLSASRPQDRQFILSSKKLLLSDSGFYLCAWRPPAGLAAANTGELFFGEGSRLTVL.

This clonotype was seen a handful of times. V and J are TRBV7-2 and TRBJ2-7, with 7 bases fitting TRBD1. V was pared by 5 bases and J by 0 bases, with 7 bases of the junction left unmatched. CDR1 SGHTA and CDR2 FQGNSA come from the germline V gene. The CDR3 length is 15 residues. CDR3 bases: TGTGCCAGCAGCAAGGCCTGGGACAGCTCCTACGAGCAGTACTTC. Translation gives CASSKAWDSSYEQYF.

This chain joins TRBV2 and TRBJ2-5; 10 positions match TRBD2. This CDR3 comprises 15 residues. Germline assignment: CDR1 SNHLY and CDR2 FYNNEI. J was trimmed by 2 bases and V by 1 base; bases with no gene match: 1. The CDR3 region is CASSEVLAGQETQYF. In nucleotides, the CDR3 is TGTGCCAGCAGTGAAGTACTAGCGGGGCAAGAGACCCAGTACTTC.

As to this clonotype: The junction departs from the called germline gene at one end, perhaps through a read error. CDR3 coding DNA: TGTGCCAGCAGCCCGCACCGTTGGGACGAACAAGGGACCCAGTACTTC. It codes for CASSPHRWDEQGTQYF. The rearrangement links TRBV7-2 to TRBJ2-5, with D perhaps assigned TRBD1 or TRBD2 (5 bases each). Germline CDR1 SGHTA, CDR2 FQGNSA. This CDR3 is 16 amino acids long.

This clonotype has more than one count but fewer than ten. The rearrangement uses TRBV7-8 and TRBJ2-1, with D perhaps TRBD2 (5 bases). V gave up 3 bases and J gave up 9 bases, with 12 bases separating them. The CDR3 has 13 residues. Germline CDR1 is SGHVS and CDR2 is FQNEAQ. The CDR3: CASSLLLEGEQFF. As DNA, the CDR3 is TGTGCCAGCAGCTTGCTACTAGAGGGTGAGCAGTTCTTC.

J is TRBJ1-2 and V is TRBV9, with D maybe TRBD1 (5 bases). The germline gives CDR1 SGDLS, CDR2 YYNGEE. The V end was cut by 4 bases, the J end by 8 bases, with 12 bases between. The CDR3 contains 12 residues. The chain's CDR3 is CASSLTRGGYTF. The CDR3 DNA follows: TGTGCCAGCAGCCTCACCCGGGGCGGCTACACCTTC.

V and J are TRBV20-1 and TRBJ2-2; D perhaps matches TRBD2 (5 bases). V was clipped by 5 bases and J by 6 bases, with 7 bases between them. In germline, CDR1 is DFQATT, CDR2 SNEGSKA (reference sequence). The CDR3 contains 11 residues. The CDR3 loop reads CSAGGAGELFF. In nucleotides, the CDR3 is TGCAGTGCTGGAGGAGCCGGGGAGCTGTTTTTT.

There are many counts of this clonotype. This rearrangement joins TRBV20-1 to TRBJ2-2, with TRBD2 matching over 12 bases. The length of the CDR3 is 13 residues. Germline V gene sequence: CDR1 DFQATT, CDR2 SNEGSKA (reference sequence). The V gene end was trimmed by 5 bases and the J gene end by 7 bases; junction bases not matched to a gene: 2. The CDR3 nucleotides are TGCAGTGCTCTAGCGGGAGGGAGCGGGGAGCTGTTTTTT. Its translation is CSALAGGSGELFF.

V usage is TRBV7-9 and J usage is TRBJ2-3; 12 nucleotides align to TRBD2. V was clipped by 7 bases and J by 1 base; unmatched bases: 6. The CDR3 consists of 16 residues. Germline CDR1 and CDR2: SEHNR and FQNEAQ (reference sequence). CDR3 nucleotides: TGTGCCAGCACCGCACGGACTAGCGGGGGCACAGATACGCAGTATTTT. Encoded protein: CASTARTSGGTDTQYF. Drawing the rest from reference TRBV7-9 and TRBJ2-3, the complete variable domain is DTGVSQNPRHKITKRGQNVTFRCDPISEHNRLYWYRQTLGQGPEFLTYFQNEAQLEKSRLLSDRFSAERPKGSFSTLEIQRTEQGDSAMYLCASTARTSGGTDTQYFGPGTRLTVL.

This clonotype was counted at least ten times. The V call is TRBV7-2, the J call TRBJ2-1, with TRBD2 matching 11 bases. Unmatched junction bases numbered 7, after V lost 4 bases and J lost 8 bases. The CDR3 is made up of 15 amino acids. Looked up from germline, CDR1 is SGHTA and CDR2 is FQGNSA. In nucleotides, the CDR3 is TGTGCCAGCAGCTCCTCACTAGCGGGAGAGCATGAGCAGTTCTTC. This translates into CASSSSLAGEHEQFF.

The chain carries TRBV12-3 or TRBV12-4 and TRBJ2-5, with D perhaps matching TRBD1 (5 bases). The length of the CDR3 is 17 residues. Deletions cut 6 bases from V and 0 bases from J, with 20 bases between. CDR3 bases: TGTGCCAGCAGGGGCGCCTCCAATCGGACAAACCAAGAGACCCAGTACTTC. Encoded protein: CASRGASNRTNQETQYF.

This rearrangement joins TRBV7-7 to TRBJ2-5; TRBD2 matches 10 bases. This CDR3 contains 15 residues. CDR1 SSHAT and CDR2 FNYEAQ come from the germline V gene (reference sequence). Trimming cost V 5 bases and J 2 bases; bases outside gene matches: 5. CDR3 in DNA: TGTGCCAGCAGCCCCGGGACTAGCGTACAAGAGACCCAGTACTTC. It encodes CASSPGTSVQETQYF.

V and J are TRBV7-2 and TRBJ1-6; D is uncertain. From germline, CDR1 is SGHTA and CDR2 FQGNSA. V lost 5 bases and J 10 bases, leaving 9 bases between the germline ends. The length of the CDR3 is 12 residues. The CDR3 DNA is TGTGCCAGCAGCAACAGTAGATCACCCCTCCACTTT. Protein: CASSNSRSPLHF.

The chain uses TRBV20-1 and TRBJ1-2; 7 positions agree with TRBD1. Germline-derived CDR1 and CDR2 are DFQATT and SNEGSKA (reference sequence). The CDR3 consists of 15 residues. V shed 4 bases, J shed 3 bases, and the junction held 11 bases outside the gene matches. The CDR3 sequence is CSATGDNRGDYGYTF. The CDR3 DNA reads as TGCAGTGCTACCGGCGATAACAGGGGTGACTATGGCTACACCTTC.

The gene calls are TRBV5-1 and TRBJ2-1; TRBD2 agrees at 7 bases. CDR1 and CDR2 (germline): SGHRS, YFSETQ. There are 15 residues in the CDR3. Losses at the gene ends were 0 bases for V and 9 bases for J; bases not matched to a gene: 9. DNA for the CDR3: TGCGCCAGCAGCTTGGCAACTAGCGAACCCGGTGAGCAGTTCTTC. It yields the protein CASSLATSEPGEQFF.

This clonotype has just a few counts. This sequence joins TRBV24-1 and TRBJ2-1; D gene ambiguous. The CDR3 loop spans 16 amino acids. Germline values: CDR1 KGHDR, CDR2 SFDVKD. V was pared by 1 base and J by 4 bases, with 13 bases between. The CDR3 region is CATSDFPQGSYNEQFF. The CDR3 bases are TGTGCCACCAGTGATTTTCCACAAGGATCATACAATGAGCAGTTCTTC.

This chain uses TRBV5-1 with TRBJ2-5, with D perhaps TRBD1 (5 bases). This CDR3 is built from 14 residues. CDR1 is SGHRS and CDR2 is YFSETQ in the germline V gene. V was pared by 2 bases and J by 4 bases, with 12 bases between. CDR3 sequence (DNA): TGCGCCAGCAGCTTTTTCCAGGGCAGAGAGACCCAGTACTTC. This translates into CASSFFQGRETQYF.

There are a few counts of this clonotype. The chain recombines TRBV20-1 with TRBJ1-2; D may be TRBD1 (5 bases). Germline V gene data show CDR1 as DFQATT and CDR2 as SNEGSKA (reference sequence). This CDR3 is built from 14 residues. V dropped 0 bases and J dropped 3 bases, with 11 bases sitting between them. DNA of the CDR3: TGCAGTGCTAGAGATGGGAGGGGCGACTATGGCTACACCTTC. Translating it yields CSARDGRGDYGYTF.

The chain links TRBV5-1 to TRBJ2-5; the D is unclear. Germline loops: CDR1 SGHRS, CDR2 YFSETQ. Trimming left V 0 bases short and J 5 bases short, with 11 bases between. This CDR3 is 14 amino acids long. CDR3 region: CASSLARAEETQYF. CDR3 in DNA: TGCGCCAGCAGCTTGGCCCGTGCCGAGGAGACCCAGTACTTC.

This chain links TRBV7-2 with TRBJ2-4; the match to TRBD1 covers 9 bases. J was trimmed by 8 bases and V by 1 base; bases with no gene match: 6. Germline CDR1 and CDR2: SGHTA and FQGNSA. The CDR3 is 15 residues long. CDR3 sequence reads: CASSLVGQGRDIQYF. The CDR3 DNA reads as TGTGCCAGCAGCTTAGTGGGACAGGGAAGGGACATTCAGTACTTC.

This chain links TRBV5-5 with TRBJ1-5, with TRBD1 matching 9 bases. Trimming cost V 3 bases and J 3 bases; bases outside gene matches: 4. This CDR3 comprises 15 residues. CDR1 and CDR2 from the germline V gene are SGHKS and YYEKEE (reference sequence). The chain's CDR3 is CASSWGQGDNQPQHF. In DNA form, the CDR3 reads TGTGCCAGCAGCTGGGGACAGGGTGACAATCAGCCCCAGCATTTT.

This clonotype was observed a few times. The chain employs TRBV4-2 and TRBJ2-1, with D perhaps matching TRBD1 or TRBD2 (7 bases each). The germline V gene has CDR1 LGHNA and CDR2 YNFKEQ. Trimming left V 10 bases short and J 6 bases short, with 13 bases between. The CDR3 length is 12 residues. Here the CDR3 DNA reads TGTGCCACTGCGGGGGACAGCAATGAGCAGTTCTTC. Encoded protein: CATAGDSNEQFF.

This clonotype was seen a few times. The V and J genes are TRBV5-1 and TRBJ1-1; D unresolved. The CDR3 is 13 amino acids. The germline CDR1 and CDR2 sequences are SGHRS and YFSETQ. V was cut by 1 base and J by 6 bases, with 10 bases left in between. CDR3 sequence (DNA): TGCGCCAGCAGCTTGCTTTCGGGAGCTGAAGCTTTCTTT. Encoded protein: CASSLLSGAEAFF.

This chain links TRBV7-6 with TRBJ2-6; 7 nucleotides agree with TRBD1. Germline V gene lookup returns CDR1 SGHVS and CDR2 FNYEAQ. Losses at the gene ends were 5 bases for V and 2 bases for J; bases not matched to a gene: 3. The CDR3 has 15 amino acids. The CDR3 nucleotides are TGTGCCAGCAGCGAAGGGGGCGCTGGGGCCAACGTCCTGACTTTC. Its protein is CASSEGGAGANVLTF.

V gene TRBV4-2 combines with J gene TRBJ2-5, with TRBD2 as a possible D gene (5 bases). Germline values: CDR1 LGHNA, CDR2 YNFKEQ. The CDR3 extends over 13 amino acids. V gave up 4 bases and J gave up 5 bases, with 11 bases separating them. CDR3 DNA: TGTGCCAGCAGCCCTAGCTCGTACGAGACCCAGTACTTC. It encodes CASSPSSYETQYF.

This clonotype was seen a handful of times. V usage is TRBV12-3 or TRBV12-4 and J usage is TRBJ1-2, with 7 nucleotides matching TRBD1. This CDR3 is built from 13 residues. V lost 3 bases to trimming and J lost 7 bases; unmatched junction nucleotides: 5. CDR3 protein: CASSFRDRGGYTF. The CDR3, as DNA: TGTGCCAGCAGTTTCCGGGACAGAGGTGGCTACACCTTC.

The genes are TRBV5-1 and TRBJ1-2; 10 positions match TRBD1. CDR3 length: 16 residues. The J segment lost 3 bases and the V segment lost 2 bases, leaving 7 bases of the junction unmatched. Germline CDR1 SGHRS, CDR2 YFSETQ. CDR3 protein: CASSFAPGTGDYGYTF. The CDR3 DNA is TGCGCCAGCAGCTTCGCTCCCGGGACAGGGGACTATGGCTACACCTTC.